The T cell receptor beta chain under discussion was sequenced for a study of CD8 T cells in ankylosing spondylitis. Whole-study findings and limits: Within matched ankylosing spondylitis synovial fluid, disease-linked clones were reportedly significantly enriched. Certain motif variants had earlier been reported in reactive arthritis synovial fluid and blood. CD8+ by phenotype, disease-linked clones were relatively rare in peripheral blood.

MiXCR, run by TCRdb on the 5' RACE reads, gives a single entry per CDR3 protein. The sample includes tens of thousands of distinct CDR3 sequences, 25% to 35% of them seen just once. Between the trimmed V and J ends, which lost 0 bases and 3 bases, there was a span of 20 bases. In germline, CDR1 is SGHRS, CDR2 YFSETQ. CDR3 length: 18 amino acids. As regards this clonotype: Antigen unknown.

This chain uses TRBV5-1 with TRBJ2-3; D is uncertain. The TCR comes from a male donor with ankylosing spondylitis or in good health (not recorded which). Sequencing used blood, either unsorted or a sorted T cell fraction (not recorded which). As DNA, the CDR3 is TGCGCCAGCAGCTTGGATGCTTCTAGGGTCGGACGAACAGATACGCAGTATTTT. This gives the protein CASSLDASRVGRTDTQYF.